A single sample is the source of the 13 T cell receptor beta chains below, sequenced in a study of neurological immune-mediated disorders (dated by TCRdb to the late 2010s). The library was produced with 5' RACE. Sequencing was performed on an Illumina HiSeq 2500. The public reads were run again by TCRdb, first through fastp at Q25 and then through MiXCR, and only productive beta chains were kept. Entries that share a CDR3 protein sequence are merged under the most common genes and DNA. The sample records tens of thousands of distinct CDR3 sequences, about 15% of which are singletons. The ten largest clonotypes hold roughly 15% of the sample. The sequenced sample consisted of PBMCs. The receptors stem from a female donor with HTLV-1-associated myelopathy (HAM/TSP).

This chain connects TRBV20-1 to TRBJ2-1, with D perhaps matching TRBD2 (5 bases). CDR1 is DFQATT and CDR2 is SNEGSKA in the germline V gene (reference sequence). This CDR3 is 16 amino acids long. Deletions cut 0 bases from V and 0 bases from J, with 12 bases between. The DNA of the CDR3 is TGCAGTGCTAGAGATCCCGGGGATCCCTCCTACAATGAGCAGTTCTTC. Translating it yields CSARDPGDPSYNEQFF.

This clonotype was found many times. CDR3 DNA sequence: TGCAGTGCTAGCCGGGGGGCCGTAAACTACGAGCAGTACTTC. Translation gives CSASRGAVNYEQYF. The rearrangement uses TRBV20-1 and TRBJ2-7; possible D gene TRBD2, 7 bases. The germline V gene has CDR1 DFQATT and CDR2 SNEGSKA (reference sequence). Trimming left V 3 bases short and J 3 bases short, with 15 bases between. CDR3 length: 14 residues.

At least ten counts were recorded for this clonotype. The gene calls are TRBV6-5 and TRBJ2-3, with 7 bases lining up with TRBD2. V dropped 6 bases and J dropped 1; count of bases not matched to a gene: 7. This CDR3 has 15 residues. CDR1 MNHEY and CDR2 SVGAGI come from the germline V gene. CDR3 in amino acids: CASSPFTSGTDTQYF. The CDR3 DNA reads as TGTGCCAGCAGCCCTTTCACTAGCGGCACAGATACGCAGTATTTT.

This clonotype was counted many times. V and J are TRBV24-1 and TRBJ2-1; 16 bases match TRBD2. V lost 4 bases, J lost 7 bases, and 9 bases stayed unmatched. CDR3 size: 18 residues. Germline CDR1 is KGHDR and CDR2 is SFDVKD. The CDR3, as DNA: TGTGCCACCAGTGAACCGGGACTAGCGGGAGGGAGAGGGAATGAGCAGTTCTTC. This codes for CATSEPGLAGGRGNEQFF.

A word on this clonotype: No DNA is shown, since the ends of the CDR3 on it are uncertain; the CDR3 is the one TCRdb lists. The chain employs TRBV5-1 and TRBJ2-1; TRBD2 is the table's D call, not checked against the DNA. From germline, CDR1 is SGHRS and CDR2 YFSETQ. With termini counted, the CDR3 has 21 amino acids. CDR3 residues: CASSFYICSALERSSGGAQFF.

This clonotype was counted at least ten times. The V call is TRBV20-1, the J call TRBJ2-3; 8 bases match TRBD2. The length of the CDR3 is 15 residues. Germline CDR1 and CDR2: DFQATT and SNEGSKA (reference sequence). The V segment lost 0 bases and the J segment 2 bases; nucleotides outside the gene matches: 4. The CDR3 DNA reads as TGCAGTGCTAGAGATAGTAGCGGGATCACAGATACGCAGTATTTT. It translates to CSARDSSGITDTQYF.

The rearrangement joins TRBV29-1 to TRBJ2-7; no reliable D call. The germline V and J ends were trimmed by 7 bases and 6 bases, with 13 bases remaining between them. Germline lookup yields CDR1 SQVTM and CDR2 ANQGSEA. This CDR3 spans 11 amino acids. The CDR3 region has the DNA TGCAGCGCAATGCTTGGGTTCGAGCAGTACTTC. This gives the protein CSAMLGFEQYF.

Ten or more counts support this clonotype. The chain links TRBV20-1 to TRBJ2-1; D unresolved. V lost 5 bases, J lost 0 bases, and 11 bases lay in between. Germline V gene data show CDR1 as DFQATT and CDR2 as SNEGSKA (reference sequence). This CDR3 region has 14 residues. The CDR3 coding sequence is TGCAGTGCTCGAAACCTACACTCCTACAATGAGCAGTTCTTC. It yields the protein CSARNLHSYNEQFF.

This clonotype was seen at least ten times. The rearrangement links TRBV20-1 to TRBJ2-3; 7 positions match TRBD2. This CDR3 is 14 amino acids long. V was clipped by 4 bases and J by 6 bases; unmatched bases: 10. Per the germline V gene, CDR1 is DFQATT and CDR2 is SNEGSKA (reference sequence). The CDR3, as DNA: TGCAGTGCTAATAGCGGGCCCAACGTGGATACGCAGTATTTT. Translation gives CSANSGPNVDTQYF.

This clonotype was detected many times. The chain has TRBV29-1 and TRBJ2-7; tentative D call: TRBD2 (6 bases). The CDR3 has 15 amino acids. Trimming took off 2 bases at V and 11 bases at J, with 25 bases between the two ends. Germline V gene lookup returns CDR1 SQVTM and CDR2 ANQGSEA. The CDR3: CSVETGDGLLAEEYF. DNA for the CDR3: TGCAGCGTTGAAACAGGAGACGGACTACTCGCAGAGGAGTACTTC.

This clonotype came up many times. The rearrangement uses TRBV6-5 and TRBJ1-2, with TRBD1 matching 8 bases. The CDR3 is 17 residues long. The germline V gene encodes CDR1 MNHEY and CDR2 SVGAGI. V lost 7 bases to trimming and J lost 0 bases; unmatched junction nucleotides: 13. This CDR3 reads CASNVLSETGANYGYTF. The CDR3 bases are TGTGCCAGCAATGTATTAAGCGAGACAGGGGCTAACTATGGCTACACCTTC.

This clonotype has ten or more counts. The chain recombines TRBV4-3 with TRBJ2-1; D gene unclear. The germline V gene encodes CDR1 LGHNA and CDR2 YSLEER. The CDR3 is 17 residues long. Trimming shortened V by 0 bases and J by 0 bases, and 12 bases separated the two germline ends. The CDR3 DNA is TGCGCCAGCAGCCAAGATCTCGTGGAGAGCTCCTACAATGAGCAGTTCTTC. Translation: CASSQDLVESSYNEQFF.

This clonotype was seen at least ten times. The chain joins TRBV7-2 to TRBJ2-3; D is possibly TRBD2 (6 bases). Germline-derived CDR1 and CDR2 are SGHTA and FQGNSA. This CDR3 is built from 15 residues. The V end was cut by 4 bases, the J end by 0 bases, with 11 bases between. In DNA, the CDR3 is TGTGCCAGCAGCTCGGACTACCTGAGCACAGATACGCAGTATTTT. It yields the protein CASSSDYLSTDTQYF.